This passage covers 22 T cell receptor beta chains from one sample sequenced in a study of shared clonotypes between healthy human individuals. Generated by immunoSEQ multiplex PCR, the TCRdb table keeps only in-frame clones and is missing some. Of hundreds of thousands of clones listed, approximately 97% are singletons. Sequencing was carried out using naive CD4+ T cells sorted from blood. The subset was: CD45RA+ positively selected. The receptors were sampled from a woman in her twenties or thirties in good health.

The rearrangement links TRBV27 to TRBJ1-1; D perhaps matches TRBD1 (5 bases). With 6 bases removed from V and 7 bases from J, the gap between germline ends came to 15 bases. The CDR3 has 13 residues. Germline CDR1 MNHEY, CDR2 SMNVEV (reference sequence). Here the CDR3 DNA reads TGTGCCAGCAGGCTACAGGTACTCAATGAAGCTTTCTTT. Translated: CASRLQVLNEAFF.

This sequence joins TRBV6-1 and TRBJ2-2, with D possibly being TRBD1 (7 bases). Trimming pared 2 bases from V and 10 bases from J, leaving 17 bases between. The CDR3 is made up of 15 amino acids. Germline loops: CDR1 MNHNS, CDR2 SASEGT. CDR3 nucleotides: TGTGCCAGCAGTGAATTAGGCAGGGGGGTAGTGGAGCTGTTTTTT. It codes for CASSELGRGVVELFF.

The CDR3 coding sequence is TGTGCCAGCAGTGAATGGGAGATAGCCACTATAAAAAACATTCAGTACTTC. Protein product: CASSEWEIATIKNIQYF. The genes are TRBV2 and TRBJ2-4; tentatively, D is TRBD2 (5 bases). Trimming left V 2 bases short and J 4 bases short, with 18 bases between. The germline V gene encodes CDR1 SNHLY and CDR2 FYNNEI. The CDR3 has 17 residues.

The V and J genes are TRBV6-5 and TRBJ1-1, with D tentatively TRBD1 (6 bases). CDR1 MNHEY and CDR2 SVGAGI come from the germline V gene. This CDR3 has 14 amino acids. Trimming took 6 bases from V and 4 from J, leaving 15 bases between them. CDR3 sequence (DNA): TGTGCCAGCAGGAACAGGGTGTTTGTCACTGAAGCTTTCTTT. This gives the protein CASRNRVFVTEAFF.

This clone has a single count. The chain couples TRBV28 to TRBJ2-5; TRBD2 agrees at 11 bases. The J call is in doubt because the DNA end fits TRBJ2-7 better. This CDR3 contains 14 residues. CDR1 is MDHEN, CDR2 SYDVKM, per germline. The CDR3 region is CASSQTSGTYEQYF. The CDR3 DNA reads as TGTGCCAGCAGTCAGACTAGCGGGACCTACGAGCAGTACTTC.

The CDR3 bases are TGTGCCAGCAGCTTAGCATGGGGCGGGAAGTCCTACGAGCAGTACTTC. This sequence encodes CASSLAWGGKSYEQYF. The chain is built from TRBV7-9 and TRBJ2-7; D is perhaps TRBD2 (6 bases). Germline-derived CDR1 and CDR2 are SEHNR and FQNEAQ (reference sequence). The CDR3 extends over 16 amino acids. V lost 0 bases, J lost 1 base, and 13 bases lay in between.

The chain links TRBV6-5 to TRBJ2-1, with D perhaps TRBD2 (6 bases). The CDR3 loop spans 15 amino acids. CDR1 is MNHEY, CDR2 SVGAGI, per germline. V lost 0 bases to trimming and J lost 7 bases, with 13 bases between them. In DNA, the CDR3 is TGTGCCAGCAGTTACTCACTAGCTTCTTCAAATGAGCAGTTCTTC. Residues: CASSYSLASSNEQFF.

The rearrangement joins TRBV19 to TRBJ2-3; D gene uncertain. V lost 5 bases, J lost 2 bases, and 8 bases lay in between. This CDR3 region has 13 residues. Per germline, CDR1 LNHDA and CDR2 SQIVND (reference sequence). DNA for the CDR3: TGTGCCAGTAGTTTGGGGAACACAGATACGCAGTATTTT. The encoded protein is CASSLGNTDTQYF.

V usage is TRBV9 and J usage is TRBJ2-5; no reliable D call. The CDR3 loop spans 15 amino acids. Germline loops: CDR1 SGDLS, CDR2 YYNGEE. Trimming cost V 3 bases and J 1 base, with 13 bases left between them. The chain's CDR3 is CASSEGANFQETQYF. The DNA for the CDR3 is TGTGCCAGCAGCGAGGGCGCGAACTTCCAAGAGACCCAGTACTTC.

J is TRBJ2-1 and V is TRBV6-4; 12 bases fit TRBD2. V lost 7 bases, J lost 6 bases, and 7 bases stayed unmatched. Germline V gene data show CDR1 as MRHNA and CDR2 as SNTAGT. This CDR3 has 15 residues. The CDR3 loop reads CASTWTSGIGNEQFF. CDR3 bases: TGTGCCAGCACTTGGACTAGCGGGATTGGCAATGAGCAGTTCTTC.

The chain combines TRBV4-1 with TRBJ2-5; no clear D gene. The V and J ends lost 6 bases and 9 bases respectively, with 17 bases between them. Germline assignment: CDR1 MGHRA and CDR2 YSYEKL. The length of the CDR3 is 13 residues. The CDR3, as DNA: TGCGCCAGCAGTAGTCCCCCCCTTACGGCCCAGTACTTC. It specifies CASSSPPLTAQYF.

The DNA of the CDR3 is TGTGCCAGCAGCTTAGTCTCGTTACAGGGTAGTGCGTTCACCTTC. This codes for CASSLVSLQGSAFTF. The chain combines TRBV7-2 with TRBJ1-2; D possibly corresponds to TRBD1 (6 bases). V was shortened by 1 base and J by 13 bases, with 22 bases between the two germline ends. The V gene's germline CDR1 is SGHTA and CDR2 FQGNSA. This CDR3 spans 15 amino acids.

This clone was recorded only once. The chain links TRBV28 to TRBJ2-5, with 8 bases identical to TRBD2. The CDR3 loop spans 14 amino acids. The germline CDR1 and CDR2 sequences are MDHEN and SYDVKM. With V trimmed by 10 bases and J by 5 bases, 12 bases remained unmatched. CDR3 sequence reads: CATSGGAPAETQYF. CDR3 bases: TGTGCCACTTCGGGAGGGGCGCCGGCGGAGACCCAGTACTTC. Full variable domain (missing parts from reference TRBV28 and TRBJ2-5): DVKVTQSSRYLVKRTGEKVFLECVQDMDHENMFWYRQDPGLGLRLIYFSYDVKMKEKGDIPEGYSVSREKKERFSLILESASTNQTSMYLCATSGGAPAETQYFGPGTRLLVL.

The rearrangement joins TRBV28 to TRBJ1-6; TRBD1 aligns across 7 bases. Germline V gives CDR1 MDHEN, CDR2 SYDVKM. The CDR3 loop spans 14 amino acids. V shed 6 bases and J 9 bases; nucleotides not matched to a gene: 8. The CDR3, as DNA: TGTGCCAGCAGGCCAGGGGGGATTGTTTCACCCCTCCACTTT. Its translation: CASRPGGIVSPLHF.

This chain links TRBV5-1 with TRBJ2-7; the D gene is possibly TRBD1 (6 bases). Per the germline V gene, CDR1 is SGHRS and CDR2 is YFSETQ. The V gene lost 1 base and the J gene lost 2 bases, with 10 bases spanning the gap. This CDR3 is built from 14 residues. Written as DNA, the CDR3 is TGCGCCAGCAGCTTGCGAGGACAGCCCTACGAGCAGTACTTC. It specifies CASSLRGQPYEQYF.

The chain is built from TRBV11-2 and TRBJ2-3; D not certain. V was clipped by 2 bases and J by 3 bases, with 9 bases between them. The CDR3 totals 14 residues. Germline V gives CDR1 SGHAT, CDR2 FQNNGV. The CDR3 DNA is TGTGCCAGCAGCTTACCGCCTGAGACAGATACGCAGTATTTT. This encodes CASSLPPETDTQYF.

The chain links TRBV5-1 to TRBJ2-5; 11 bases fit TRBD1. The V gene's germline CDR1 is SGHRS and CDR2 YFSETQ. CDR3 length: 17 residues. J lost 1 base, V lost 7 bases, and 12 bases had no gene match. Written as DNA, the CDR3 is TGCGCCAGCCTCACTGACCCGGACAGGGGGCTCCAAGAGACCCAGTACTTC. Its protein product is CASLTDPDRGLQETQYF.

The CDR3 loop is CSEWGQETQYF. As DNA, the CDR3 is TGCAGTGAATGGGGCCAAGAGACCCAGTACTTC. V and J are TRBV20-1 and TRBJ2-5; D is unresolved. This CDR3 has 11 amino acids. The V gene lost 7 bases and the J gene lost 1 base, with 7 bases spanning the gap. Per germline, CDR1 DFQATT and CDR2 SNEGSKA (reference sequence).

This sequence joins TRBV27 and TRBJ2-3; 9 nucleotides align to TRBD2. Losses at the gene ends were 8 bases for V and 4 bases for J; bases not matched to a gene: 10. The germline gives CDR1 MNHEY, CDR2 SMNVEV (reference sequence). There are 15 residues in the CDR3. This CDR3 is CASRDRTSAADTQYF. CDR3 in DNA: TGTGCCAGCCGTGATAGGACTAGCGCCGCAGATACGCAGTATTTT.

The rearrangement joins TRBV6-5 to TRBJ2-5, with 7 nucleotides matching TRBD1. V shed 6 bases, J shed 5 bases, and the junction held 9 bases outside the gene matches. CDR3 length: 14 residues. Germline-derived CDR1 and CDR2 are MNHEY and SVGAGI. This CDR3 is CASSSITGVETQYF. The DNA of the CDR3 is TGTGCCAGCAGCTCGATAACAGGGGTGGAGACCCAGTACTTC.

This chain joins TRBV6-5 and TRBJ2-1, with a possible D match to TRBD1 (5 bases). The CDR3 covers 15 residues. Looked up from germline, CDR1 is MNHEY and CDR2 is SVGAGI. The V and J ends lost 0 bases and 8 bases respectively, with 14 bases between them. As DNA, the CDR3 is TGTGCCAGCAGTTACTCGAGTGCGGCAGGGTATGAGCAGTTCTTC. It translates to CASSYSSAAGYEQFF.

V and J are TRBV18 and TRBJ1-5; the D gene is possibly TRBD1 (6 bases). The CDR3 covers 17 residues. Germline-derived CDR1 and CDR2 are KGHSH and LQKENI. Trimming pared 2 bases from V and 0 bases from J, leaving 14 bases between. The CDR3 here is CASSPSPGADSNQPQHF. The DNA of the CDR3 is TGTGCCAGCTCACCATCTCCGGGGGCAGATAGCAATCAGCCCCAGCATTTT.